The 20 T cell receptor beta chains given below trace back to one sample, sequenced in a study of memory CD4+ T cells and cytomegalovirus serostatus. Sequenced by immunoSEQ multiplex PCR; TCRdb stores in-frame clones only, minus some. The sample includes 30,000 to 50,000 clones, nearly 80% seen only once; the top ten take roughly 0.76%. Single viable CD3+CD4+CD8-CD45RO+ cells were sorted as the memory CD4+ T cells. Sequencing was carried out using memory CD4+ T cells from blood. The source is an adult in good health and CMV-seronegative.

V usage is TRBV5-1 and J usage is TRBJ1-5, with D possibly matching TRBD1 (5 bases). V was shortened by 4 bases and J by 0 bases, with 11 bases between the two germline ends. The CDR3 is 15 amino acids. Germline loops: CDR1 SGHRS, CDR2 YFSETQ. The CDR3 nucleotides are TGCGCCAGCAGCGTATCAGGGAATAGCAATCAGCCCCAGCATTTT. It is translated as CASSVSGNSNQPQHF.

CDR3 bases: TGTGCCAGCAGCTTTTCCCCGGGGAACACTGAAGCTTTCTTT. Encoded protein: CASSFSPGNTEAFF. This rearrangement joins TRBV7-2 to TRBJ1-1; the D is unclear. The germline V and J ends were trimmed by 3 bases and 1 base, with 9 bases remaining between them. This CDR3 is 14 amino acids long. Germline V lookup: CDR1 SGHTA, CDR2 FQGNSA.

This chain connects TRBV27 to TRBJ1-1; unclear D gene. CDR1 and CDR2 (germline): MNHEY, SMNVEV (reference sequence). Deletions cut 7 bases from V and 1 base from J, with 10 bases between. The CDR3 contains 13 residues. CDR3 amino acids: CASTKSRNTEAFF. For the CDR3, the DNA is TGTGCCAGCACGAAGTCAAGGAACACTGAAGCTTTCTTT.

To note about this clone: The junction does not match germline at one end; this may be a read error. The gene calls are TRBV5-1 and TRBJ2-5; no firm D call. Per germline, CDR1 SGHRS and CDR2 YFSETQ. The CDR3 is 15 residues long. CDR3 nucleotides: TGCGCCAGCAGCTTGGACATCCCCCGCCAAGGGACCCAGTACTTC. Translated, it gives CASSLDIPRQGTQYF.

This clone was picked up one time. This sequence joins TRBV6-1 and TRBJ1-2; D gene uncertain. With 0 bases removed from V and 4 bases from J, the gap between germline ends came to 12 bases. Looked up from germline, CDR1 is MNHNS and CDR2 is SASEGT. The CDR3 has 15 residues. In DNA, the CDR3 is TGTGCCAGCAGTGAAGCAGCGGGGAAGGCCTATGGCTACACCTTC. Amino acid sequence: CASSEAAGKAYGYTF.

This clone was found a few times. The rearrangement uses TRBV10-1 and TRBJ1-5; D ambiguous. The CDR3 length is 13 residues. Deletions cut 2 bases from V and 7 bases from J, with 9 bases between. CDR1 WNHNN and CDR2 SYGVQD come from the germline V gene (reference sequence). CDR3 coding DNA: TGCGCCAGCAGTGAGGATCGGCAGCAGCCCCAGCATTTT. Encoded protein: CASSEDRQQPQHF.

The rearrangement uses TRBV5-1 and TRBJ2-6; D gene unclear. Trimming stripped 4 bases from V and 0 bases from J, with 8 bases between. The CDR3 runs 15 residues. Germline CDR1 is SGHRS and CDR2 is YFSETQ. The CDR3 spells CASSMTGSGANVLTF. For the CDR3, the DNA is TGCGCCAGCAGCATGACCGGCTCTGGGGCCAACGTCCTGACTTTC.

This chain links TRBV4-1 with TRBJ1-2; perhaps TRBD1 as D (6 bases). V shed 0 bases and J shed 2 bases, with 25 bases lying between them. The CDR3 loop spans 20 amino acids. Per the germline V gene, CDR1 is MGHRA and CDR2 is YSYEKL. The CDR3 reads CASSQEAGADRVWGNYGYTF. The CDR3 DNA reads as TGCGCCAGCAGCCAAGAAGCGGGGGCGGACAGAGTGTGGGGAAACTATGGCTACACCTTC.

The chain combines TRBV5-1 with TRBJ2-3; 9 positions match TRBD2. Germline-derived CDR1 and CDR2 are SGHRS and YFSETQ. This CDR3 contains 17 residues. The V segment lost 0 bases and the J segment 3 bases; nucleotides outside the gene matches: 8. The CDR3 nucleotides are TGCGCCAGCAGCTTGGACCCGCTCAGCGGGGGGACAGATACGCAGTATTTT. It is translated as CASSLDPLSGGTDTQYF.

The rearrangement links TRBV7-9 to TRBJ1-5; D unclear. CDR3 length equals 14 residues. V was trimmed by 1 base and J by 9 bases, leaving 13 bases between them. Germline assignment: CDR1 SEHNR and CDR2 FQNEAQ (reference sequence). The CDR3 nucleotides are TGTGCCAGCAGCTTAGGGGAATTCGGGCGGCCCCAGCATTTT. This sequence encodes CASSLGEFGRPQHF.

This clone was seen a few times. The chain recombines TRBV5-1 with TRBJ2-7, with D perhaps matching TRBD1 (6 bases). V gave up 5 bases and J gave up 0 bases, with 12 bases separating them. The CDR3 length is 14 residues. Germline V gives CDR1 SGHRS, CDR2 YFSETQ. In DNA form, the CDR3 reads TGCGCCAGCAGTTGGGACACAGCCTCCTACGAGCAGTACTTC. It specifies CASSWDTASYEQYF.

This rearrangement joins TRBV7-8 to TRBJ1-1, with no clear D. Germline V CDR1 and CDR2: SGHVS, FQNEAQ. Trimming took off 3 bases at V and 9 bases at J, with 8 bases between the two ends. The CDR3 spans 11 residues. The CDR3 sequence is CASSFEGKAFF. CDR3 nucleotide sequence: TGTGCCAGCAGCTTCGAGGGCAAAGCTTTCTTT.

The chain employs TRBV18 and TRBJ1-6; tentative D call: TRBD1 (5 bases). CDR3 length: 13 residues. Trimming took 9 bases from V and 9 from J, leaving 15 bases between them. In germline, CDR1 is KGHSH, CDR2 LQKENI. The CDR3 nucleotides are TGTGCCAGTTCGGACAATGGCGGTTCACCCCTCCACTTT. Its translation: CASSDNGGSPLHF.

This clone appeared a few times. This sequence joins TRBV18 and TRBJ1-2, with a weak D call TRBD1 (6 bases). Trimming removed 4 bases at V and 0 bases at J, with 15 bases between. CDR1 is KGHSH and CDR2 is LQKENI in the germline V gene. The CDR3 runs to 16 residues. The CDR3 region is CASSRETGGANYGYTF. The CDR3 coding sequence is TGTGCCAGCTCACGGGAGACAGGAGGAGCTAACTATGGCTACACCTTC. Supplemented by reference TRBV18 and TRBJ1-2, the full variable domain reads NAGVMQNPRHLVRRRGQEARLRCSPMKGHSHVYWYRQLPEEGLKFMVYLQKENIIDESGMPKERFSAEFPKEGPSILRIQQVVRGDSAAYFCASSRETGGANYGYTFGSGTRLTVV.

This clone is classed as medium-sized. The V and J genes are TRBV5-1 and TRBJ2-7; 11 bases are a match to TRBD2. There are 16 residues in the CDR3. Losses at the gene ends were 4 bases for V and 1 base for J; bases not matched to a gene: 7. Germline CDR1 SGHRS, CDR2 YFSETQ. The CDR3 is CASSAMTSGVSYEQYF. As DNA, the CDR3 is TGCGCCAGCAGCGCCATGACTAGCGGGGTGTCCTACGAGCAGTACTTC.

About this clone itself: The sample has other DNA sequences that encode this CDR3 too. The rearrangement joins TRBV7-2 to TRBJ2-2; D is ambiguous. This CDR3 comprises 12 residues. Between the trimmed V and J ends, which lost 1 base and 5 bases, there was a span of 2 bases. Germline CDR1 and CDR2: SGHTA and FQGNSA. The CDR3 here is CASSLGTGELFF. The DNA for the CDR3 is TGTGCCAGCAGCTTAGGGACCGGGGAGCTGTTTTTT. The full variable domain, rest sourced from reference TRBV7-2 and TRBJ2-2, is GAGVSQSPSNKVTEKGKDVELRCDPISGHTALYWYRQSLGQGLEFLIYFQGNSAPDKSGLPSDRFSAERTGGSVSTLTIQRTQQEDSAVYLCASSLGTGELFFGEGSRLTVL.

The chain links TRBV19 to TRBJ1-5; 8 bases agree with TRBD1. CDR1 is LNHDA and CDR2 is SQIVND in the germline V gene (reference sequence). The CDR3 extends over 17 amino acids. Trimming took 5 bases from V and 6 from J; bases not matched to a gene: 15. CDR3 in DNA: TGTGCCAGTAGTCCGGGACAGGTTAGGGATGAGGTTCAGCCCCAGCATTTT. As protein: CASSPGQVRDEVQPQHF.

This chain connects TRBV14 to TRBJ2-5; D might be TRBD1 (5 bases). The CDR3 extends over 11 amino acids. The V end was cut by 0 bases, the J end by 9 bases, with 5 bases between. Germline CDR1 SGHDN, CDR2 FVKESK. Here the CDR3 reads CASSQDRAQYF. The CDR3 DNA is TGTGCCAGCAGCCAAGACAGGGCCCAGTACTTC.

The chain combines TRBV7-2 with TRBJ2-1; maybe TRBD2 (7 bases). CDR3 length: 12 residues. Trimming shortened V by 5 bases and J by 11 bases, and 13 bases separated the two germline ends. Germline V gene lookup returns CDR1 SGHTA and CDR2 FQGNSA. The CDR3 nucleotides are TGTGCCAGCAGCCCGGGGGGCAGCCAGCAGTTCTTC. It codes for CASSPGGSQQFF.

This clone has only one observation. V and J are TRBV5-6 and TRBJ1-2; D not certain. Trimming removed 0 bases at V and 3 bases at J, with 9 bases between. CDR1 is SGHDT and CDR2 is YYEEEE in the germline V gene. This CDR3 region has 14 residues. In DNA form, the CDR3 reads TGTGCCAGCAGCTTGGCCTCATCCTACTATGGCTACACCTTC. Translated: CASSLASSYYGYTF. Variable domain in full (rest from reference TRBV5-6 and TRBJ1-2): DAGVTQSPTHLIKTRGQQVTLRCSPKSGHDTVSWYQQALGQGPQFIFQYYEEEERQRGNFPDRFSGHQFPNYSSELNVNALLLGDSALYLCASSLASSYYGYTFGSGTRLTVV.